The 20 T cell receptor beta chains below all came from one sample that was sequenced in a study of beta chain features in type 1 diabetes. Notes on the study in general: There was a moderate but significant shortening of TCRB CDR3s in all four CD4+ subsets of Type 1 diabetes patients.

These receptors are not linked to any known antigen. Expressed TCRB transcripts were sequenced because the entire RNA isolate underwent reverse transcription. TCRdb's table, derived via immunoSEQ multiplex PCR, lists solely in-frame clones and lacks some. The sample has 680,000 or so clones; 13% are singletons. The sequencing input was naive CD4+ T cells from blood. The source is a man younger than 30 with type 1 diabetes.

The V and J genes are TRBV30 and TRBJ1-3; no reliable D call. The CDR3 contains 17 residues. V was pared by 5 bases and J by 0 bases, with 20 bases between. CDR1 is GTSNPN and CDR2 is SVGIG in the germline V gene (reference sequence). The chain's CDR3 is CAWGTGLDFLSGNTIYF. As DNA, the CDR3 is TGTGCCTGGGGCACGGGATTAGACTTCCTCTCTGGAAACACCATATATTTT.

This clone showed up just a few times. This sequence joins TRBV2 and TRBJ2-5; a possible D gene is TRBD2 (5 bases). CDR3 size: 13 residues. Between the trimmed V and J ends, which lost 4 bases and 1 base, there was a span of 7 bases. CDR1 and CDR2 (germline): SNHLY, FYNNEI. This chain's CDR3 is CASSAEGQETQYF. CDR3 nucleotides: TGTGCCAGCAGTGCCGAGGGCCAAGAGACCCAGTACTTC.

A note on this clone: Distinct nucleotide sequences in the sample also encode this CDR3. This chain links TRBV7-9 with TRBJ1-1; D is possibly TRBD1 (5 bases). This CDR3 has 13 residues. Germline CDR1 SEHNR, CDR2 FQNEAQ (reference sequence). V shed 4 bases and J shed 1 base, with 7 bases lying between them. CDR3 nucleotides: TGTGCCAGCAGCTCCGGGGGGAACACTGAAGCTTTCTTT. Its protein product is CASSSGGNTEAFF.

This clone was seen only a few times. The chain combines TRBV6-4 with TRBJ2-3; possibly TRBD1 or TRBD2 for D (5 bases each). The CDR3 spans 15 residues. Germline V gives CDR1 MRHNA, CDR2 SNTAGT. The V end lost 6 bases, the J end lost 4 bases, and 17 bases lay between the germline ends. CDR3 in DNA: TGTGCCAGCAGCGCGGCTTGGGGGACGGCAGATACGCAGTATTTT. It specifies CASSAAWGTADTQYF.

This chain connects TRBV6-5 to TRBJ2-1, with TRBD2 matching 15 bases. The junction had 4 bases not matched to a gene; V was cut back by 6 bases and J by 7 bases. This CDR3 has 15 residues. CDR1 MNHEY and CDR2 SVGAGI come from the germline V gene. CDR3 sequence (DNA): TGTGCCAGCAGACATGGACTAGCGGGGGGGAATGAGCAGTTCTTC. Amino acid sequence: CASRHGLAGGNEQFF.

V is TRBV13 and J is TRBJ2-5; 9 nucleotides match TRBD2. The CDR3 has 14 amino acids. Germline CDR1 is PRHDT and CDR2 is FYEKMQ (reference sequence). J lost 1 base, V lost 4 bases, and 1 base had no gene match. DNA of the CDR3: TGTGCCAGCAGCTCACTAGCGGGCCAAGAGACCCAGTACTTC. This encodes CASSSLAGQETQYF.

This chain links TRBV5-1 with TRBJ2-7; no definite D call. CDR1 is SGHRS, CDR2 YFSETQ, per germline. This CDR3 region has 13 residues. Trimming left V 4 bases short and J 3 bases short, with 11 bases between. The CDR3 DNA reads TGCGCCAGCAGCGGGTTGACGGTCTACGAGCAGTACTTC. It encodes CASSGLTVYEQYF.

A few counts support this clone. This chain joins TRBV2 and TRBJ2-7, with 9 bases matching TRBD1. The CDR3 sequence is 14 residues long. J lost 6 bases, V lost 4 bases, and 7 bases had no gene match. Looked up from germline, CDR1 is SNHLY and CDR2 is FYNNEI. Here the CDR3 DNA reads TGTGCCAGCAGTGCGGGACAGGGAACGCGCGAGCAGTACTTC. This encodes CASSAGQGTREQYF.

The genes are TRBV7-2 and TRBJ2-7; 7 bases are shared with TRBD1. In germline, CDR1 is SGHTA, CDR2 FQGNSA. The ends lost 5 bases at V and 0 bases at J; junction bases unmatched: 7. This CDR3 region has 15 residues. CDR3 sequence reads: CASSLGTEVSYEQYF. CDR3 coding DNA: TGTGCCAGCAGCCTCGGGACAGAGGTCTCCTACGAGCAGTACTTC.

The V and J genes are TRBV30 and TRBJ2-2; tentatively, D is TRBD1 (6 bases). The CDR3 consists of 13 residues. Germline-derived CDR1 and CDR2 are GTSNPN and SVGIG (reference sequence). Trimming stripped 4 bases from V and 6 bases from J, with 12 bases between. The CDR3 spells CAWTIQGSGELFF. CDR3 coding DNA: TGTGCCTGGACCATACAGGGATCCGGGGAGCTGTTTTTT.

In DNA form, the CDR3 reads TGTGCCAGCAGCCCGATCGGGATCATAGGAAATGAGCAGTTCTTC. Protein product: CASSPIGIIGNEQFF. The V and J genes are TRBV7-9 and TRBJ2-1, with D possibly TRBD2 on 5 matching bases. Trimming shortened V by 5 bases and J by 7 bases, and 18 bases separated the two germline ends. The CDR3 loop spans 15 amino acids. The V gene's germline CDR1 is SEHNR and CDR2 FQNEAQ (reference sequence).

The CDR3 sequence: CAWNRARTSGEGSTDTQYF. Written as DNA, the CDR3 is TGTGCCTGGAACCGCGCACGGACTAGCGGGGAAGGGAGCACAGATACGCAGTATTTT. The chain is built from TRBV30 and TRBJ2-3; 12 positions agree with TRBD2. The CDR3 contains 19 residues. With V trimmed by 4 bases and J by 0 bases, 14 bases remained unmatched. CDR1 is GTSNPN, CDR2 SVGIG, per germline (reference sequence).

This chain links TRBV11-3 with TRBJ2-7; 11 nucleotides match TRBD2. Germline CDR1 is SGHNT and CDR2 is YENEEA. Germline trimming cut 4 bases from V and 0 bases from J; bases unmatched to any gene: 8. This CDR3 has 17 amino acids. CDR3 residues: CASSWTSGLSSSYEQYF. In DNA, the CDR3 is TGTGCCAGCAGCTGGACTAGCGGGCTTTCTAGCTCCTACGAGCAGTACTTC. Looking up the rest from reference TRBV11-3 and TRBJ2-7 gives the full variable domain: EAGVVQSPRYKIIEKKQPVAFWCNPISGHNTLYWYLQNLGQGPELLIRYENEEAVDDSQLPKDRFSAERLKGVDSTLKIQPAELGDSAVYLCASSWTSGLSSSYEQYFGPGTRLTVT.

This clone has only a few counts. CDR3 amino acids: CAWSGGSGGPYEQYF. The CDR3 region has the DNA TGTGCCTGGAGTGGTGGGAGCGGGGGACCCTACGAGCAGTACTTC. The chain uses TRBV30 and TRBJ2-7; 8 nucleotides align to TRBD2. Germline V gene lookup returns CDR1 GTSNPN and CDR2 SVGIG (reference sequence). After removal of 1 base from V and 2 bases from J, the junction contained 7 bases not matched to a gene. This CDR3 contains 15 residues.

Concerning this clone: The identical CDR3 is also encoded by other nucleotide sequences in the sample. This rearrangement joins TRBV5-1 to TRBJ1-2, with D maybe TRBD1 (6 bases). V was cut by 4 bases and J by 4 bases, with 11 bases left in between. CDR3 length: 13 residues. Germline V gene data show CDR1 as SGHRS and CDR2 as YFSETQ. The CDR3 nucleotides are TGCGCCAGCAGCCTGGACAGTTTCTATGGCTACACCTTC. Translating it yields CASSLDSFYGYTF.

Comment on this clone: Within the sample, other DNA sequences also encode this same CDR3. The chain has TRBV10-3 and TRBJ2-7, with 12 bases lining up with TRBD1. CDR1 is ENHRY and CDR2 is SYGVKD in the germline V gene. CDR3 size: 15 residues. The trim removed 0 bases at V and 4 bases at J, leaving 1 base unmatched. The CDR3 DNA reads TGTGCCATCAGTGAGTCGGGACAGGGGGCTTACGAGCAGTACTTC. Residues: CAISESGQGAYEQYF.

This chain joins TRBV7-6 and TRBJ2-4; tentative D call: TRBD1 (5 bases). CDR1 SGHVS and CDR2 FNYEAQ come from the germline V gene. The CDR3 runs 13 residues. V was cut by 1 base and J by 12 bases, with 13 bases left in between. In DNA, the CDR3 is TGTGCCAGCAGCTTAGACACCGGACACACTCAGTACTTC. Encoded protein: CASSLDTGHTQYF.

The table lists this clone with a count of one. The rearrangement links TRBV7-9 to TRBJ1-6, with no clear D. The CDR3 contains 15 residues. Trimming took 1 base from V and 7 from J, leaving 11 bases between them. The germline V gene encodes CDR1 SEHNR and CDR2 FQNEAQ (reference sequence). CDR3 coding DNA: TGTGCCAGCAGCTTAGTGGACTCTCTGAATTCACCCCTCCACTTT. It yields the protein CASSLVDSLNSPLHF.

There are a few counts of this clone. The sample contains more than one DNA sequence encoding this CDR3. The chain recombines TRBV5-4 with TRBJ2-7; D ambiguous. CDR1 and CDR2 from the germline V gene are SGHNT and YYREEE (reference sequence). Between the trimmed V and J ends, which lost 0 bases and 4 bases, there was a span of 5 bases. The CDR3 consists of 12 residues. CDR3 nucleotides: TGTGCCAGCAGCTTGGAGTCTTACGAGCAGTACTTC. It specifies CASSLESYEQYF. The complete variable domain, with remaining parts taken from reference TRBV5-4 and TRBJ2-7, reads ETGVTQSPTHLIKTRGQQVTLRCSSQSGHNTVSWYQQALGQGPQFIFQYYREEENGRGNFPPRFSGLQFPNYSSELNVNALELDDSALYLCASSLESYEQYFGPGTRLTVT.

This clone appeared a few times. The rearrangement joins TRBV5-4 to TRBJ2-5, with a possible D match to TRBD1 (6 bases). The ends were cut back, 8 bases at V and 2 bases at J, with 22 bases in the middle. Per the germline V gene, CDR1 is SGHNT and CDR2 is YYREEE (reference sequence). The CDR3 has 16 residues. CDR3: CARDQRAKGHQETQYF. The CDR3 DNA sequence: TGTGCCAGAGACCAAAGGGCCAAGGGACATCAAGAGACCCAGTACTTC.